This note documents a single TCR beta chain sequence. The antigen remains undetermined. Germline V CDR1 and CDR2: SQVTM, ANQGSEA. This CDR3 has 11 residues. Trimming stripped 7 bases from V and 2 bases from J, with 9 bases between. This sample stems from a study of OX40 agonist ivuxolimab in advanced cancers. In the study overall: The dose-escalation group included hepatocellular carcinoma, melanoma, renal cell carcinoma and head and neck cancer. From roughly 20 to 85 years was the age range, with a mean of around 60 years, and about 83% were male. Findings of the study overall: Blood T cells, both CD4+ and CD8+, expanded clonally by week 6 at 0.1 to 3.0 mg/kg. The study found that CD8+ T cells averaged more expanded clones than CD4+.

Sequencing was performed with immunoSEQ multiplex PCR; in TCRdb, only in-frame clones are kept and a portion is missing. The top ten hold 3.5% to 5% of the sample, which has fewer than 70,000 clones, around 93% seen once. The TCR sequence derives from an adult with an advanced solid tumor such as melanoma, head and neck, liver or kidney cancer. This specimen was CD4+ or CD8+ T cells sorted from blood, taken in a trial of the OX40 agonist ivuxolimab. The chain has TRBV29-1 and TRBJ2-7; no clear D. CDR3 amino acids: CSAGSTYEQYF. The CDR3 DNA sequence: TGCAGCGCGGGCAGCACCTACGAGCAGTACTTC.